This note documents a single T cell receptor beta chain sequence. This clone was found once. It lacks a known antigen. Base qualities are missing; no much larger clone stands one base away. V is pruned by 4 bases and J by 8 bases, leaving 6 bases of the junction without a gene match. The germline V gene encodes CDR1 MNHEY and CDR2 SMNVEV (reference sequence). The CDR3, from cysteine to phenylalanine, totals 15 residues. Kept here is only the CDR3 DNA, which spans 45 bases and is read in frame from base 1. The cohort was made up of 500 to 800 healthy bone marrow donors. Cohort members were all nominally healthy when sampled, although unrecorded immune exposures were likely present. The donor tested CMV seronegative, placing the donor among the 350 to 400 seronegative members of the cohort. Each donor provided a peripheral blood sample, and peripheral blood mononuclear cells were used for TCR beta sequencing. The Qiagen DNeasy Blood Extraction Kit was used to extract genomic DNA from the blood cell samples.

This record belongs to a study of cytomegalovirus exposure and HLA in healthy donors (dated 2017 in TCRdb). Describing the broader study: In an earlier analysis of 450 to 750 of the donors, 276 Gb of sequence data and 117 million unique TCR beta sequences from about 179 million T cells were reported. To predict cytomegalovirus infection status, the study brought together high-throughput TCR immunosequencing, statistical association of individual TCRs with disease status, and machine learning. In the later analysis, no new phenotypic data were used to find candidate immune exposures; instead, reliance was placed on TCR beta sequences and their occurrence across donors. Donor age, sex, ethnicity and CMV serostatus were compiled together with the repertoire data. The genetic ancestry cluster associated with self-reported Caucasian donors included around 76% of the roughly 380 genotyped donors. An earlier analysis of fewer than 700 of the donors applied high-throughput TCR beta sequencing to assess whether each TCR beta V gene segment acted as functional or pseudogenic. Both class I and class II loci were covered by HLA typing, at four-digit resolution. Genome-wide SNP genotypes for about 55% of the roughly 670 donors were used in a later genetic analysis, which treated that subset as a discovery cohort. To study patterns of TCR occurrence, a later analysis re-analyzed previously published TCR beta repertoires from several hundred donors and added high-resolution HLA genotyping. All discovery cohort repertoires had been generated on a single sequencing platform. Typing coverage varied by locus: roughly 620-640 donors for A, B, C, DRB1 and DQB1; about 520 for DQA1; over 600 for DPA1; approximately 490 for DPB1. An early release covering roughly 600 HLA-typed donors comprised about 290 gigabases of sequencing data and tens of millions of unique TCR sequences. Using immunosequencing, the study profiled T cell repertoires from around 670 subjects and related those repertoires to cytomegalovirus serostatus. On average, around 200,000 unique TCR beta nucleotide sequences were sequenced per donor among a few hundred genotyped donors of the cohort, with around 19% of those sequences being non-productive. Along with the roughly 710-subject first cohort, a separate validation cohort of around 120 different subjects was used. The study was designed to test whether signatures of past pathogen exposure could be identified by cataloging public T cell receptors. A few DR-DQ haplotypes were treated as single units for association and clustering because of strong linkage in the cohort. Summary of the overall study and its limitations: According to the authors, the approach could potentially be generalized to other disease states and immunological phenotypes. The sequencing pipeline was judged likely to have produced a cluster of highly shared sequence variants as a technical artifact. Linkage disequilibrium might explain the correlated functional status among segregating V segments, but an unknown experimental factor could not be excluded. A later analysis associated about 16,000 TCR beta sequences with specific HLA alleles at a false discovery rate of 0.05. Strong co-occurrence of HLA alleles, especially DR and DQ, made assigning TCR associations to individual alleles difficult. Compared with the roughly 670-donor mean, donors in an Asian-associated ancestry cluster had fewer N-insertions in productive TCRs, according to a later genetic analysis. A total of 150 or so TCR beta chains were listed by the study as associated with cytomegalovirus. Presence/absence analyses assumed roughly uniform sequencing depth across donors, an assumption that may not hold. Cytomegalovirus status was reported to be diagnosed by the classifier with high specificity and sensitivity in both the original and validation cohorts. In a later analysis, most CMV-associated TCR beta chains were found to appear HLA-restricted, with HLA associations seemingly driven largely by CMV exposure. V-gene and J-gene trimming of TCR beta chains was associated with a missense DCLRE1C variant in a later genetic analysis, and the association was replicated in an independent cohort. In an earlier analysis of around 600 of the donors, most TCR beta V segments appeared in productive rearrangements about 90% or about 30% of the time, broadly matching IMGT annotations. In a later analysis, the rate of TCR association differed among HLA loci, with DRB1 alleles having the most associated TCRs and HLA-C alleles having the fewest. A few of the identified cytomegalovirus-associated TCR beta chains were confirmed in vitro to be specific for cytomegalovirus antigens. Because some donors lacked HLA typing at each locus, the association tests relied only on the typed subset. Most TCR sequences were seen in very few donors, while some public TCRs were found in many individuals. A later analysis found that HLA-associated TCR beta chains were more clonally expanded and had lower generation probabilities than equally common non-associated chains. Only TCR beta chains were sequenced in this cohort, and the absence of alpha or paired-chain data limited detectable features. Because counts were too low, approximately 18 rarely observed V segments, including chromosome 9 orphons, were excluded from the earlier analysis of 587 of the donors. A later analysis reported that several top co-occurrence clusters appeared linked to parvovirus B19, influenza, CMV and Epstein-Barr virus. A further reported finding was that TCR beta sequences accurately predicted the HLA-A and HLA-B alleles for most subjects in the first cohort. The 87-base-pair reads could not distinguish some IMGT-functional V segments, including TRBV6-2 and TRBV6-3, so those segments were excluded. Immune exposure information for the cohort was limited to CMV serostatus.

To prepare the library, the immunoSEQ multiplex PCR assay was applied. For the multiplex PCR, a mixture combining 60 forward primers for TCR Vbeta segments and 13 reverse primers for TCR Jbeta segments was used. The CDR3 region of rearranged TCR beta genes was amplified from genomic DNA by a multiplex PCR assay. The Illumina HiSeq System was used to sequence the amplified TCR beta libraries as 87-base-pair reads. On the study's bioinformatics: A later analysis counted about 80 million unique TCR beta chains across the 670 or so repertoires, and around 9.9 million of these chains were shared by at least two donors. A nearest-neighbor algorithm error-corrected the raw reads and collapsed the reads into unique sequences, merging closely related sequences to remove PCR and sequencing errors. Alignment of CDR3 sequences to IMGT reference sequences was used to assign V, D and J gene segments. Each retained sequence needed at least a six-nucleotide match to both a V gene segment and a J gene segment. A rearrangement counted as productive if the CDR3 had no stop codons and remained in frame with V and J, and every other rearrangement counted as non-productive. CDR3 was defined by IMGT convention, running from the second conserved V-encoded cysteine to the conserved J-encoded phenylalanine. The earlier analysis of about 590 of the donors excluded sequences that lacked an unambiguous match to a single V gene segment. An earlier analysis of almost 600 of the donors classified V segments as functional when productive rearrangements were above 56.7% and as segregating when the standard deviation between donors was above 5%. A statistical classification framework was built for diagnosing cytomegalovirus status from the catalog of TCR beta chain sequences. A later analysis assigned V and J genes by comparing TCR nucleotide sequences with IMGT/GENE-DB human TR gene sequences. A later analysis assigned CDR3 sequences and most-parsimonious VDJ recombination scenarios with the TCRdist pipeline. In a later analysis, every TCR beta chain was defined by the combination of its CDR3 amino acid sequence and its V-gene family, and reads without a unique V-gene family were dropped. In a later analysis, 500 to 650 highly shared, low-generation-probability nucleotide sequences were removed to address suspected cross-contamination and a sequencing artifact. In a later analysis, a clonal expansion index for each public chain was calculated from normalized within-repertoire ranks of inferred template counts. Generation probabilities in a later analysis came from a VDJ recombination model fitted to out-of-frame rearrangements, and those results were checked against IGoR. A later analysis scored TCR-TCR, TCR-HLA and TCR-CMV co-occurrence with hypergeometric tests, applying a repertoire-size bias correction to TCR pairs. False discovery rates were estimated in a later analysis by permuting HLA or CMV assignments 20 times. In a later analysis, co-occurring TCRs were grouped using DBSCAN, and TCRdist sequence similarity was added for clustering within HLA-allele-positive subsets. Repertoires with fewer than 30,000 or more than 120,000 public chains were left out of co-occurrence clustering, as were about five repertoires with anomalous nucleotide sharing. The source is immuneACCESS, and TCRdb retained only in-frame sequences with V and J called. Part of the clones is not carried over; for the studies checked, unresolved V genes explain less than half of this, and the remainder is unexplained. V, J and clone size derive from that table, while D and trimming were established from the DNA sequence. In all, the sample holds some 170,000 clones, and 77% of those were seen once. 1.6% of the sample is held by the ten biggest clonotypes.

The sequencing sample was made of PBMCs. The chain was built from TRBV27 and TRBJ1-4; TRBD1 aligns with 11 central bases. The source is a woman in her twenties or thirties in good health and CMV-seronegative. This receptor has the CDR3 CASSSGTGGLEKLFF. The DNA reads TGTGCCAGCAGTTCAGGGACAGGGGGTTTAGAAAAACTGTTTTTT.